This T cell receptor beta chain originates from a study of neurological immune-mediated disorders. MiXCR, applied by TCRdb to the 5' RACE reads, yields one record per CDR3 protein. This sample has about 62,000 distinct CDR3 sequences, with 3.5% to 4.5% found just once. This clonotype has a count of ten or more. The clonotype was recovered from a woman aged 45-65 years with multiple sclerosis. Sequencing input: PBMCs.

The CDR3 DNA follows: TGTGCCAGCAGCCTTAAAGGGGATACGCAGTATTTT. Amino acid sequence: CASSLKGDTQYF. The chain couples TRBV5-5 to TRBJ2-3; D is unclear. Trimming took off 4 bases at V and 6 bases at J, with 9 bases between the two ends. From germline, CDR1 is SGHKS and CDR2 YYEKEE (reference sequence). The CDR3 is 12 residues long. The whole variable domain, remainder taken from reference TRBV5-5 and TRBJ2-3, is DAGVTQSPTHLIKTRGQQVTLRCSPISGHKSVSWYQQVLGQGPQFIFQYYEKEERGRGNFPDRFSARQFPNYSSELNVNALLLGDSALYLCASSLKGDTQYFGPGTRLTVL.